Described below is a single T cell receptor (beta chain) sequence and its context. Its antigen has not been determined. Within one base of it there is no much larger clone, and no base qualities were kept. These data originate in a study of cytomegalovirus exposure and HLA in healthy donors listed by TCRdb under 2017. Regarding the complete study: An earlier analysis of several hundred of the donors reported approximately 290 Gb of sequence data and approximately 110 million unique TCR beta sequences from roughly 200 million T cells. Genome-wide SNP genotypes for about three fifths of the roughly 670 donors were used in a later genetic analysis, which treated that subset as a discovery cohort. Rather than using new phenotypic data, the later analysis identified candidate immune exposures from TCR beta sequences and from how often those sequences occurred across donors. Among the roughly 380 genotyped donors, more than 70% belonged to the genetic ancestry cluster associated with self-reported Caucasian donors. Alongside the repertoire data, information on donor age, sex, ethnicity and CMV serostatus was compiled. The aim of the study was to test whether cataloging public T cell receptors could identify signatures of past pathogen exposure. All discovery cohort repertoires had been generated on a single sequencing platform. In an earlier analysis of roughly 540 of the donors, high-throughput TCR beta sequencing was used to judge whether each TCR beta V gene segment behaved as functional or pseudogenic. The number of donors typed differed by locus, with 629-630 for A, B, C, DRB1 and DQB1, approximately 500 for DQA1, 600 to 610 for DPA1, and 450 to 480 for DPB1. Along with the approximately 600-subject first cohort, a separate validation cohort of over 90 different subjects was used. An early release that covered around 590 HLA-typed donors contained around 330 gigabases of sequencing data and tens of millions of unique TCR sequences. Because of strong linkage in the cohort, roughly five DR-DQ haplotypes were treated as single units for association and clustering. Both class I and class II loci were covered by HLA typing, at four-digit resolution. To predict cytomegalovirus infection status, the study combined high-throughput TCR immunosequencing, statistical association of individual TCRs with disease status, and machine learning. Among some 400 genotyped donors of the cohort, an average of roughly 230,000 unique TCR beta nucleotide sequences was sequenced per donor, of which about 19% were non-productive. Using immunosequencing, the study profiled T cell repertoires from 666 subjects and related those repertoires to cytomegalovirus serostatus. To study patterns of TCR occurrence, a later analysis re-analyzed previously published TCR beta repertoires from 650 to 750 donors and added high-resolution HLA genotyping.

The research as a whole found: A later analysis found that most CMV-associated TCR beta chains appeared HLA-restricted, with HLA associations seemingly driven largely by CMV exposure. Immune exposure information for the cohort was limited to CMV serostatus. In a later analysis, HLA-associated TCR beta chains showed more clonal expansion and lower generation probabilities than non-associated chains that were equally common. Correlated functional status among segregating V segments might reflect linkage disequilibrium, but an unknown experimental factor could not be ruled out. Because counts were too low, about 15 rarely observed V segments, including chromosome 9 orphons, were left out of the earlier analysis of approximately 500 of the donors. In a later genetic analysis, fewer N-insertions in productive TCRs were reported among donors in an Asian-associated ancestry cluster than the 666-donor mean. Assigning TCR associations to individual alleles was difficult when HLA alleles, especially DR and DQ, strongly co-occurred. V-gene and J-gene trimming of TCR beta chains was associated with a missense DCLRE1C variant in a later genetic analysis, and the association was replicated in an independent cohort. Most TCR sequences were seen in very few donors, while some public TCRs were found in many individuals. In the study, roughly 160 TCR beta chains were listed as associated with cytomegalovirus. According to the authors, the approach could potentially be generalized to other disease states and immunological phenotypes. Cytomegalovirus status was reported to be diagnosed by the classifier with high specificity and sensitivity in both the original and validation cohorts. A later analysis associated 17,000 or so TCR beta sequences with specific HLA alleles at a false discovery rate of 0.05. Broadly in line with IMGT annotations, most TCR beta V segments showed up in productive rearrangements about 90% or about 30% of the time in an earlier analysis of around 600 of the donors. Several of the top co-occurrence clusters appeared to be linked to parvovirus B19, influenza, CMV and Epstein-Barr virus, according to a later analysis. A further reported finding was that TCR beta sequences accurately predicted the HLA-A and HLA-B alleles for most subjects in the first cohort. In a later analysis, TCR association rates were found to vary across HLA loci, with the most associated TCRs seen for DRB1 alleles and the fewest for HLA-C alleles. A cluster of highly shared sequence variants was judged likely to represent a technical artifact of the sequencing pipeline. Sequencing depth was assumed to be roughly uniform across donors in the presence/absence analyses, though that assumption may not hold. In vitro tests confirmed that a few of the cytomegalovirus-associated TCR beta chains recognize cytomegalovirus antigens. Because HLA typing was missing for some donors at each locus, association tests included only the typed subset. In this cohort, only TCR beta chains were sequenced, and detectable features were limited by the absence of alpha or paired-chain data.

The cohort consisted of hundreds of healthy bone marrow donors. At the time of sampling, all cohort members were nominally healthy, though unrecorded immune exposures were likely present. The donor tested CMV seronegative, placing the donor among the roughly 400 seronegative members of the cohort. Each donor provided a peripheral blood sample, and peripheral blood mononuclear cells were used for TCR beta sequencing. The Qiagen DNeasy Blood Extraction Kit was used to extract genomic DNA from the blood cell samples. The library came from the immunoSEQ multiplex PCR assay. For the multiplex PCR, a mixture combining 60 forward primers for TCR Vbeta segments and 13 reverse primers for TCR Jbeta segments was used. A multiplex PCR assay on genomic DNA amplified the CDR3 region of rearranged TCR beta genes. The amplified TCR beta libraries were sequenced on the Illumina HiSeq System as 87-base-pair reads. For the original study's pipeline: A later analysis counted some 74 million unique TCR beta chains across the 666 repertoires, and some 11 million of these chains were shared by at least two donors. Raw reads were error-corrected and collapsed into unique sequences with a nearest-neighbor algorithm that merged closely related sequences to remove PCR and sequencing errors. V, D and J gene segments were assigned by aligning CDR3 sequences to IMGT reference sequences. For a sequence to be retained, at least a six-nucleotide match to both a V gene segment and a J gene segment was required. A rearrangement counted as productive if the CDR3 had no stop codons and remained in frame with V and J, and every other rearrangement counted as non-productive. CDR3 was defined according to IMGT convention as the region running from the second conserved V-encoded cysteine to the conserved J-encoded phenylalanine. The earlier analysis of 500 to 600 of the donors excluded sequences that lacked an unambiguous match to a single V gene segment. In an earlier analysis of several hundred of the donors, V segments were called functional above 56.7% productive rearrangements and were called segregating when the between-donor standard deviation exceeded 5%. To diagnose cytomegalovirus status from the catalog of TCR beta chain sequences, a statistical classification framework was built. A later analysis assigned V and J genes by comparing TCR nucleotide sequences with IMGT/GENE-DB human TR gene sequences. The TCRdist pipeline was used in a later analysis to assign CDR3 sequences and most-parsimonious VDJ recombination scenarios. In a later analysis, each TCR beta chain was defined by its CDR3 amino acid sequence together with its V-gene family, and reads without a unique V-gene family were excluded. As a way to deal with suspected cross-contamination and a sequencing artifact, a later analysis dropped 450 to 600 nucleotide sequences that were highly shared and had low generation probability. In a later analysis, a clonal expansion index was calculated for each public chain from normalized within-repertoire ranks of inferred template counts. Generation probabilities in a later analysis came from a VDJ recombination model fitted to out-of-frame rearrangements, and those results were checked against IGoR. A later analysis scored TCR-TCR, TCR-HLA and TCR-CMV co-occurrence with hypergeometric tests, applying a repertoire-size bias correction to TCR pairs. False discovery rates were estimated in a later analysis by permuting HLA or CMV assignments 20 times. A later analysis grouped co-occurring TCRs with DBSCAN, adding TCRdist sequence similarity when clustering within HLA-allele-positive subsets. Repertoires with fewer than 30,000 or more than 120,000 public chains were left out of co-occurrence clustering, as were a few repertoires with anomalous nucleotide sharing. As stored in TCRdb, this immuneACCESS dataset retains in-frame rearrangements with V and J assigned. A fraction of the clones does not appear; measured against another copy, unresolved V genes explain less than half of the discrepancy, and the remainder lacks a known reason. Clone size and the V and J calls come from that table; the DNA yielded D and trimming. For this sample the table gives 100,000 to 150,000 clones, of which 80% were detected only once. The ten most abundant clones make up over 2% of the sample.

Sequenced: PBMCs. The origin of this receptor is a young man in good health and CMV-seronegative.

The sequenced DNA: TGCGCCAGCAGCCAAATTGGGGGAGGGAGAAGGGATACGCAGTATTTT. Its protein product is CASSQIGGGRRDTQYF. This chain joins TRBV4-1 to TRBJ2-3; 7 central nucleotides agree with TRBD2. Reading the germline V gene gives CDR1 MGHRA and CDR2 YSYEKL. V and J are trimmed by 2 bases and 6 bases, and the gene matches miss 11 bases of the junction. CDR3 length: 16 amino acids, cysteine to phenylalanine. CDR3 DNA is the only sequence kept; it has 48 bases, read in frame from the first base.